These 5 T cell receptor beta chains were sequenced from one sample in a study of cytomegalovirus exposure and HLA in healthy donors. The PCR employed 60 Vbeta primers together with 13 Jbeta primers. The data were produced by immunoSEQ multiplex PCR, yet TCRdb's version contains in-frame clones alone and is incomplete. The sample includes about 98,000 clones, roughly four fifths of them seen just once. Specimen: PBMCs. The source is a human donor in good health.

The V and J genes are TRBV27 and TRBJ1-1; no clear D. The germline V and J ends were trimmed by 0 bases and 1 base, with 6 bases remaining between them. Per germline, CDR1 MNHEY and CDR2 SMNVEV (reference sequence). This CDR3 has 14 amino acids. The CDR3 DNA is TGTGCCAGCAGTTTATCTCGTTCGAACACTGAAGCTTTCTTT. Its protein is CASSLSRSNTEAFF.

This rearrangement joins TRBV11-2 to TRBJ1-1; D might be TRBD1 (6 bases). Trimming cost V 1 base and J 1 base, with 10 bases left between them. The CDR3 has 15 amino acids. Germline V CDR1 and CDR2: SGHAT, FQNNGV. The CDR3 spells CASSLGVTGNTEAFF. The CDR3 DNA reads as TGTGCCAGCAGCTTAGGGGTGACAGGGAACACTGAAGCTTTCTTT.

V gene TRBV18 combines with J gene TRBJ2-2; 7 bases agree with TRBD1. CDR1 KGHSH and CDR2 LQKENI come from the germline V gene. Trimming at V came to 8 bases and at J to 1 base, leaving 7 bases not matched to a gene. This CDR3 has 15 amino acids. CDR3 loop: CASNHGTVNTGELFF. The CDR3 bases are TGTGCCAGCAATCACGGGACAGTGAACACCGGGGAGCTGTTTTTT. Using reference TRBV18 and TRBJ2-2 for the parts outside the CDR3, the full variable domain is NAGVMQNPRHLVRRRGQEARLRCSPMKGHSHVYWYRQLPEEGLKFMVYLQKENIIDESGMPKERFSAEFPKEGPSILRIQQVVRGDSAAYFCASNHGTVNTGELFFGEGSRLTVL.

The chain has TRBV5-6 and TRBJ1-2, with 9 bases that match TRBD1. Trimming removed 4 bases from V and 8 bases from J; junction bases left unmatched: 12. Germline V gene sequence: CDR1 SGHDT, CDR2 YYEEEE. This CDR3 region has 15 residues. The CDR3 DNA reads TGTGCCAGCAGCCCCTTGGACAGGGGCGGCCGCGGCTACACCTTC. The encoded protein is CASSPLDRGGRGYTF.

There are a few counts of this clone. This chain uses TRBV6-6 with TRBJ2-1; the D gene is possibly TRBD2 (6 bases). Trimming shortened V by 2 bases and J by 7 bases, and 15 bases separated the two germline ends. Germline-derived CDR1 and CDR2 are MNHNY and SVGAGI (reference sequence). The CDR3 consists of 15 residues. CDR3 DNA: TGTGCCAGCAGTTACCCCCCCGGGGGTGGAAATGAGCAGTTCTTC. This encodes CASSYPPGGGNEQFF.